This record concerns one T cell receptor (beta chain) sequence. Some clones are missing from TCRdb's copy, which holds only in-frame ones; the method was immunoSEQ multiplex PCR. Of fewer than 150,000 clones in the sample, 70% to 85% were seen once. The sample comes from a study of blood T cell repertoires in COVID-19. The CDR3 consists of 14 residues. Germline lookup yields CDR1 SGHNT and CDR2 YYREEE (reference sequence). After removal of 0 bases from V and 15 bases from J, the junction contained 8 bases not matched to a gene. The V call is TRBV5-4, the J call TRBJ2-1; 11 bases are a match to TRBD2. Source material: peripheral blood. The TCR comes from a woman older than 75 in a cohort sampled during active or convalescent COVID-19. The DNA for the CDR3 is TGTGCCAGCAGCTTGGTTGGTAGCGGGGGGGGTCGGTTCTTC. Encoded protein: CASSLVGSGGGRFF. Full variable domain (remainder filled in from reference TRBV5-4 and TRBJ2-1): ETGVTQSPTHLIKTRGQQVTLRCSSQSGHNTVSWYQQALGQGPQFIFQYYREEENGRGNFPPRFSGLQFPNYSSELNVNALELDDSALYLCASSLVGSGGGRFFGPGTRLTVL.